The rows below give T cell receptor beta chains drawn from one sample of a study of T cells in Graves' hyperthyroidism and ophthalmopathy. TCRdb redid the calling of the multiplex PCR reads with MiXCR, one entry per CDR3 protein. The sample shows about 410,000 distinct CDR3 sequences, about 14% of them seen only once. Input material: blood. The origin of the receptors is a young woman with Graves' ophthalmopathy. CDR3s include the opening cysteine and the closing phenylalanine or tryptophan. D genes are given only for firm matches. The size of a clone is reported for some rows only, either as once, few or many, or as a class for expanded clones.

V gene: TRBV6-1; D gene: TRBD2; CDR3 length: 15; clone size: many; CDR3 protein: CASIEAGGFSYEQYF
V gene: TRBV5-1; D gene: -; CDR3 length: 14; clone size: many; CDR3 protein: CASGRGHRDEKLFF
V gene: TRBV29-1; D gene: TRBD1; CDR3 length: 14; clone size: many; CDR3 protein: CSVEVLGQGEKLFF
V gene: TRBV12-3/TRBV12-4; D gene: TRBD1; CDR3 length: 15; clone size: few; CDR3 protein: CASSFWTGNVYEQYF
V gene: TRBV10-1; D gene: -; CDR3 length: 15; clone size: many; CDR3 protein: CASGSRGESNQPQHF
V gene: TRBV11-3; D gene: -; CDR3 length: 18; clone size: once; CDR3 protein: CATHPLPAPGRSSYGQYF
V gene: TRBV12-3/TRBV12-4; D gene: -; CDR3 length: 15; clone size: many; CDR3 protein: CASSLLGAGTDTQYF
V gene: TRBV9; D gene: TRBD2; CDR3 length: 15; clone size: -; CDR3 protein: CASSVVASGGREQFF
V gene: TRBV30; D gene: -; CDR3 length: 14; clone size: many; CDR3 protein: CAQMRGGDQETQYF
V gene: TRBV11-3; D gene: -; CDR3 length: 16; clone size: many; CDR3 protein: CASSLGQGQSSYEQYF
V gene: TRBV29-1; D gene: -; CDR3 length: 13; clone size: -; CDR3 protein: CSVGGQESYGYTF
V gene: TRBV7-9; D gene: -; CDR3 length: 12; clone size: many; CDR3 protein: CASSPGVQTQYF
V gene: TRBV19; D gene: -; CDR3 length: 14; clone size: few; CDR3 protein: CASRTVQPNTEAFF
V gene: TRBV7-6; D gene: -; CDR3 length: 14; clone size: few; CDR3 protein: CASSLGGASNTQYF
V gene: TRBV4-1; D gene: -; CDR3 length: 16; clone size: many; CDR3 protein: CASSQDWSLQTGELFF
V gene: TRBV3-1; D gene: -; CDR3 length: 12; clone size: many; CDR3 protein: CASRRVDTEAFF
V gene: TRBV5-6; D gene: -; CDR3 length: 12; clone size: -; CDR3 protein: CASSLDGWKLFF
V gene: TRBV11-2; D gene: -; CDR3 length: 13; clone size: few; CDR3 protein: CASSLGVVEKLFF
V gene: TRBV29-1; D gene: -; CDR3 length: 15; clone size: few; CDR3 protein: CSDLFGGRERRGQYF
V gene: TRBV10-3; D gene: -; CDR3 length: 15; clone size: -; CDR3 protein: CAISESLGSSSTIYF
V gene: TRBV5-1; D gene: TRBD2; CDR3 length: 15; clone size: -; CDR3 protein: CASSLRGTSGYEQYF
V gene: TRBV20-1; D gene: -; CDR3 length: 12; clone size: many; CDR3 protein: CSAQPLTDTQYF
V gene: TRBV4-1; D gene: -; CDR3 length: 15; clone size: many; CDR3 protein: CASSQDPGRYYEQYF
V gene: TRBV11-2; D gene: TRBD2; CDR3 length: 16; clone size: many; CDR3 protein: CASSRGLAGDGETQYF
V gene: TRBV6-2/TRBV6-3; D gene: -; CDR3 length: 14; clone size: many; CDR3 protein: CASSYSRVYKTAFF
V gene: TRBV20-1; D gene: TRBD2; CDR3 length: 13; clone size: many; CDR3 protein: CSASLPGGETQYF
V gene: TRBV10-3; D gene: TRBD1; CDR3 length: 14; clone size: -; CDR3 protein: CAISAGTVEKGLFF
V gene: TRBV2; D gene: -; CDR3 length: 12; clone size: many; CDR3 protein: CASSPQMGEQYF
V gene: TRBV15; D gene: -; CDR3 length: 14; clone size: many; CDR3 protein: CATSRERWTEGYTF
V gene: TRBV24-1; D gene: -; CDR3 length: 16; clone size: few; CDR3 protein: CATSDSLAQALDTQYF
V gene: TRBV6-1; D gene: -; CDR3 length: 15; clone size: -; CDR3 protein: CASSLDRNPTGELFF